A selection of T cell receptor beta chains follows, all from one sample in a study of blood T cells in healthy people across ages. TCRdb ran MiXCR on the 5' RACE reads and lists one entry per CDR3 protein. The sample comprises around 1,900,000 distinct CDR3 sequences, roughly two fifths of which are singletons, and under 25% rests with the top ten. The source material was blood. These receptors all come from a human donor in good health. Each CDR3 is given with its conserved first and last residue. A D gene is named only where the DNA matches it firmly.

cdr3_length d_call j_call v_call cdr3_aa
15 NA TRBJ2-1 TRBV5-1 CASSLEGVGYNEQFF
14 NA TRBJ1-3 TRBV10-3 CAITRDSSGNTIYF
15 NA TRBJ2-3 TRBV6-1 CASSEAHGKIGSQYF
13 TRBD2 TRBJ2-7 TRBV20-1 CSASRGVSYEQYF
13 TRBD1 TRBJ2-5 TRBV7-9 CASSTTGEETQYF
15 NA TRBJ1-2 TRBV7-9 CASSLGYGAGYGYTF
16 NA TRBJ2-1 TRBV7-2 CASSLEGGWNYNEQFF
16 TRBD2 TRBJ2-1 TRBV7-6 CASSSYSGLGYNEQFF
12 NA TRBJ2-7 TRBV21-1 CASSPHGYEQYF
15 TRBD1 TRBJ1-5 TRBV7-2 CASSARQGVGQPQHF
15 NA TRBJ2-3 TRBV21-1 CASSTSRFGTDTQYF
14 NA TRBJ1-2 TRBV5-5 CASSLEVAPGGYTF
13 TRBD2 TRBJ2-1 TRBV6-2/TRBV6-3 CASRGTSSNEQFF
14 NA TRBJ2-7 TRBV27 CASSFADPSYEQYF
14 NA TRBJ2-7 TRBV12-3/TRBV12-4 CASSPSRHNHEQYF
17 TRBD2 TRBJ2-1 TRBV6-5 CASSSPYSGGAVNEQFF
13 NA TRBJ1-1 TRBV7-2 CASSLAISAEAFF
19 NA TRBJ2-4 TRBV4-3 CASSQELGQRDLAKNIQYF
15 TRBD1 NA TRBV5-1 CASSPGQGATGEQYF
17 NA TRBJ2-1 TRBV29-1 CSVRGTAKRISYNEQFF
10 NA TRBJ1-4 TRBV20-1 CSAEDEKLFF
18 NA TRBJ2-6 TRBV4-2 CASSQRQDPTSGANVLTF
14 NA TRBJ2-5 TRBV7-9 CASSLMGPQETQYF
16 NA TRBJ1-4 TRBV20-1 CSASARGRELGEKLFF
17 NA TRBJ2-5 TRBV25-1 CASSEQATLGLGETQYF
13 NA TRBJ1-2 TRBV27 CASSLSVSYGYTF
15 NA TRBJ2-1 TRBV7-2 CASSSQSRGYNEQFF
14 TRBD2 TRBJ2-1 TRBV6-5 CASTSGLADNEQFF
15 TRBD1 TRBJ2-5 TRBV3-1 CASSQSPTGRETQYF
12 NA TRBJ1-5 TRBV30 CAWKVSNQPQHF
14 TRBD2 TRBJ2-7 TRBV18 CASSPREGSYEQYF
14 TRBD1 TRBJ1-1 TRBV19 CASRNDRANTEAFF
14 NA NA TRBV19 CASTIRHRAETQYF
15 TRBD1 TRBJ1-2 TRBV6-2/TRBV6-3 CASRDYRGRDYGYTF
16 TRBD1 TRBJ1-5 TRBV27 CASRLSGGWGNQPQHF
12 NA NA TRBV29-1 CSVVQGGNEQYF
14 TRBD1 TRBJ2-1 TRBV20-1 CSASAGTVYNEQFF
12 NA TRBJ2-5 TRBV7-2 CASSSIHGRQYF
13 NA TRBJ2-4 TRBV7-8 CASSFGGKNIQYF
16 NA TRBJ1-2 TRBV4-1 CASSQEGARGNYGYTF
13 TRBD1 TRBJ1-2 TRBV20-1 CSAPGQGYGGYTF
13 NA TRBJ2-5 TRBV29-1 CSWRGGSQETQYF
16 TRBD2 TRBJ2-3 TRBV7-2 CASSPRVAGRTDTQYF
14 NA TRBJ2-7 TRBV10-3 CAISAEQGPYEQYF
15 NA TRBJ1-2 TRBV5-1 CASSLEIGTRGGYTF
15 TRBD2 TRBJ2-3 TRBV4-3 CASSQESGAVDTQYF
14 NA TRBJ1-3 TRBV12-3/TRBV12-4 CASSSTYSGNTIYF
16 NA TRBJ1-5 TRBV4-1 CASSRGTTKDNQPQHF
19 TRBD2 TRBJ2-3 TRBV4-1 CASIPRGSRASGETDTQYF
13 NA TRBJ2-6 TRBV4-1 CASGAIGANVLTF
12 NA TRBJ2-1 TRBV20-1 CSADQGFYEQFF